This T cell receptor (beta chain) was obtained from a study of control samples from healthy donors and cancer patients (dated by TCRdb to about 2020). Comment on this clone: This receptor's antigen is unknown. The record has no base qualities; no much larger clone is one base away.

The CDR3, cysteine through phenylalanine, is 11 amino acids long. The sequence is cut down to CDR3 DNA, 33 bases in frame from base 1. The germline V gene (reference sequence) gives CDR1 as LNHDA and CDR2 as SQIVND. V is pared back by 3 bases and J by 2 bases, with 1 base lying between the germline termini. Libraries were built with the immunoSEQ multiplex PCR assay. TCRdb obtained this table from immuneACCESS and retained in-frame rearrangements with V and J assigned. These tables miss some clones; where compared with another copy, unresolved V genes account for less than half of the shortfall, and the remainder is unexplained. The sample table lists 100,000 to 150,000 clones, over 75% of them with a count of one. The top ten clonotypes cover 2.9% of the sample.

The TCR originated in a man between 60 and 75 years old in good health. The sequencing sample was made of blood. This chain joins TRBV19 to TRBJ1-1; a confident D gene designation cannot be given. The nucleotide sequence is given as TGTGCCAGTAGTATCAACACTGAAGCTTTCTTT. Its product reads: CASSINTEAFF.